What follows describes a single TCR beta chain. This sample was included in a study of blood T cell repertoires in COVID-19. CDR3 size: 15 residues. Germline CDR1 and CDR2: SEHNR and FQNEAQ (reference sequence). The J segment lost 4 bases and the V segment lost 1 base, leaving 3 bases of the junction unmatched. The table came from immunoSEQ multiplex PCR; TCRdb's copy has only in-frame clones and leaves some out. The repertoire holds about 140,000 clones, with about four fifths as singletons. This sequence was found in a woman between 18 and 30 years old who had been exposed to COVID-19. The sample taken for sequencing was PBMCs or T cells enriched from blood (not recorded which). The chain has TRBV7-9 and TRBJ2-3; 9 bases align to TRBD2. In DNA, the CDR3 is TGTGCCAGCAGCTTAGTACTAGCGGGCGCAGATACGCAGTATTTT. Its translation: CASSLVLAGADTQYF.